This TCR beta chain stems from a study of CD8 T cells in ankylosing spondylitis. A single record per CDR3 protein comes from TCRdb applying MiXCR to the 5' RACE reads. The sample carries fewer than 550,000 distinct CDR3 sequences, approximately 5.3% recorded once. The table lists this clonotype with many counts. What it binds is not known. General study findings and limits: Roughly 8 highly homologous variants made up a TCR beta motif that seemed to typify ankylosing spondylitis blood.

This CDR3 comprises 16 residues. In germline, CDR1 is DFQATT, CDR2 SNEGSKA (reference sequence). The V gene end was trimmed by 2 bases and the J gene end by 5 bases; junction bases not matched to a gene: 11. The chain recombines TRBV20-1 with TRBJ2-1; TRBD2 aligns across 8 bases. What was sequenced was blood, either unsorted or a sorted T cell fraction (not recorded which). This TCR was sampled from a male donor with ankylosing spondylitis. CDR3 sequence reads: CSARNQGLGSHNEQFF. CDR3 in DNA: TGCAGTGCTAGAAATCAGGGACTAGGGTCCCACAATGAGCAGTTCTTC.